This T cell receptor beta chain was profiled in a study of T cell repertoires in cytomegalovirus infection. Points from the study as a whole: Across the ex vivo response, the dominant clonotypes were HLA-C-restricted CMV-specific TCR beta clonotypes.

TCRdb used MiXCR to reprocess the reads, holding one entry per CDR3 protein. Among 450,000 to 550,000 distinct CDR3 sequences listed, approximately 15% were seen once. For this clonotype: Its antigen is unidentified.

The CDR3 is 13 residues long. Germline V CDR1 and CDR2: SGDLS, YYNGEE. Trimming removed 2 bases at V and 12 bases at J, with 17 bases between. The sample taken for sequencing was CD8+ T cells from PBMCs. This receptor was obtained from a human donor in good health (CMV status not recorded). Some clones in this sample may be carry-over from other donors' samples. V and J are TRBV9 and TRBJ1-2, with a tentative D call TRBD1 (6 bases). The CDR3 nucleotides are TGTGCCAGCAGCGTCGCAGGGGCCCTCCCTGACACCTTC. It specifies CASSVAGALPDTF.